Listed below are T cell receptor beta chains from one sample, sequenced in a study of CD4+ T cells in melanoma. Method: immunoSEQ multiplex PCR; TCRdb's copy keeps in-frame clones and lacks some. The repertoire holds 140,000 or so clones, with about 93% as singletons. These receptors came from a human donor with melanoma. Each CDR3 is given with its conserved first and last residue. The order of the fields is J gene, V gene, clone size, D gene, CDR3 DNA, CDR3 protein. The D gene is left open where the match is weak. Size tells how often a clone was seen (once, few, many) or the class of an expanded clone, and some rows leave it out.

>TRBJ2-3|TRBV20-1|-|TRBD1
TGCAGTGCTTCGACAGGGGTAGCGCAGTATTTT
CSASTGVAQYF
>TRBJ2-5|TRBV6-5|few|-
TGTGCCAGCAGGGACCACCTCCGGCAAGAGACCCAGTACTTC
CASRDHLRQETQYF
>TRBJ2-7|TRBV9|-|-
TGTGCCAGCAGCCCCCGAGGACAGAGCTCCTACGAGCAGTACTTC
CASSPRGQSSYEQYF
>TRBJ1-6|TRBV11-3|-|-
TGTGCCAGCAGCCTAGGAGGAAATTCACCCCTCCACTTT
CASSLGGNSPLHF
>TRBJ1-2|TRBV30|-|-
TGTGCCTGGAGCGGAGGGGCGGGGATGGGGGGCTACACCTTC
CAWSGGAGMGGYTF
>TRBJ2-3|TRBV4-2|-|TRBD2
TGTGCCAGCAGCCAGGCTAGCGGGGGGGCGGCAGATACGCAGTATTTT
CASSQASGGAADTQYF
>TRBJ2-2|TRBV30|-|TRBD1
TGTGCCTGGAGGTTGCAAGGGACAGGGGCGACCGGGGAGCTGTTTTTT
CAWRLQGTGATGELFF
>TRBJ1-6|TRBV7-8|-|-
TGTGCCAGCAGCTTAGCGGCGGGGGGCGCGTTACATAATTCACCCCTCCACTTT
CASSLAAGGALHNSPLHF
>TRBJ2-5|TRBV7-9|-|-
TGTGCCAGCAGCTTCGGTGGTTCCGGTGGAGAGACCCAGTACTTC
CASSFGGSGGETQYF
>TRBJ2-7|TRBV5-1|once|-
TGCGCCAGCAGCTCCGAGCCAGGGAGCTCCTACGAGCAGTACTTC
CASSSEPGSSYEQYF
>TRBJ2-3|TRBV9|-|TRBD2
TGTGCCAGCAGCGTAGTAGGGACTAGCGGGGTAGATACGCAGTATTTT
CASSVVGTSGVDTQYF
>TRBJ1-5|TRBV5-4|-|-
TGTGCCAGCAGCTTGGACAAGGGGGCCCAGCATTTT
CASSLDKGAQHF
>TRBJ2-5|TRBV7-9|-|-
TGTGCCGGCAGCTTCGAAACTAGAAGCGGTGAGACCCAGTACTTC
CAGSFETRSGETQYF
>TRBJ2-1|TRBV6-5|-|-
TGTGCCAGCAGTAGGGGGGGCTCCTACAATGAGCAGTTCTTC
CASSRGGSYNEQFF
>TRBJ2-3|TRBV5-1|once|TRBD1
TGCGCCAGCAGTTGGACAGGGATTTCGGCAGATACGCAGTATTTT
CASSWTGISADTQYF
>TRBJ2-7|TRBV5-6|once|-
TGTGCCAGCAGCTTGCGGGGGACGGGATCCTACGAGCAGTACTTC
CASSLRGTGSYEQYF
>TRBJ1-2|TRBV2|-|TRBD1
TGTGCCAGCCTCCGACAGGGCGTAGGCTACACCTTC
CASLRQGVGYTF
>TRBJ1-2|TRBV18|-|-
TGTGCCAGCTCAACCAGACAGGATGGCTACACCTTC
CASSTRQDGYTF
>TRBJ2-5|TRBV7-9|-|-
TGTGCCAGCAGCTTAGGGCAGGGAGCAACCCAGTACTTC
CASSLGQGATQYF
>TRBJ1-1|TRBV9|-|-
TGTGCCAGCAGCGTAGCCCTGGGTCGGGGGTCGGACACTGAAGCTTTCTTT
CASSVALGRGSDTEAFF
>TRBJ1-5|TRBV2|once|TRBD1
TGTGCCAGCAGCCCGGACAGGGCCCGACAGCCCCAGCATTTT
CASSPDRARQPQHF
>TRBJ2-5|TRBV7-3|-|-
TGTGCCAGCAGCCCCGGCTTACAAGAGACCCAGTACTTC
CASSPGLQETQYF
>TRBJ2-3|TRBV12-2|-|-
TGTGCAAGTCCCTTAGGGGGGGCTACGCAGTATTTT
CASPLGGATQYF
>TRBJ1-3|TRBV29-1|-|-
TGCAGCGTTGAGCAGAGTAGAAACACCATATATTTT
CSVEQSRNTIYF
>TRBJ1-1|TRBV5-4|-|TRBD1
TGTGCCAGCAGGGGAGCCCCAGGGGGACAGAACACTGAAGCTTTCTTT
CASRGAPGGQNTEAFF
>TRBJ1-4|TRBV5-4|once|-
TGTGCCAGCAGCTTGGAGTATGGCGACGAAAAACTGTTTTTT
CASSLEYGDEKLFF
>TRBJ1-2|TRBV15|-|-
TGTGCCACCTCCGGCACAGTCAATGGCTACACCTTC
CATSGTVNGYTF
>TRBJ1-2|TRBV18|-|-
TGTGCCAGCTCACCGGGGGACACCGGGGCGTATGGCTACACCTTC
CASSPGDTGAYGYTF
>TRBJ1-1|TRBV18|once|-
TGTGCCAGCTCACCACTTTCGTCCGGGGCGGAAGCTTTCTTT
CASSPLSSGAEAFF
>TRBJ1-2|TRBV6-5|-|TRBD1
TGTGCCAGCTCTAGACAGGGCTATGGCTACACCTTC
CASSRQGYGYTF
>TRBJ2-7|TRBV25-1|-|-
TGTGCCAGCAGTGAAAGTTCGGCAGGGCGGTTTGAGCAGTACTTC
CASSESSAGRFEQYF
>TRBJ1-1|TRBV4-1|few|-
TGCGCCAGCAGCCAGTCTTTGCAGGGGAACACTGAAGCTTTCTTT
CASSQSLQGNTEAFF
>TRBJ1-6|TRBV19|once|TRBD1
TGTGCCAGTAGCCCGGGACAGGTCCGTTCACCCCTCCACTTT
CASSPGQVRSPLHF
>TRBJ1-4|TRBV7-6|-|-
TGTGCCAGCAGCTTAGGACAGTTGGAAGGAGAAAAACTGTTTTTT
CASSLGQLEGEKLFF
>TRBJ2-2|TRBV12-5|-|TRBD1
TGTGCTAGTGGTTTGGGGACAGGGACCGGGGAGCTGTTTTTT
CASGLGTGTGELFF
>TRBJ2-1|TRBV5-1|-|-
TGCGCCAGCAGCTTGGAGTATGGGCTCAATGAGCAGTTCTTC
CASSLEYGLNEQFF
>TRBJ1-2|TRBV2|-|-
TGTGCCAGCAGTGTTACAGTCTATGGCTACACCTTC
CASSVTVYGYTF
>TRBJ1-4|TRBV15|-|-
TGTGCCACCAGCATTACTTCTAAGGAAAAACTGTTTTTT
CATSITSKEKLFF
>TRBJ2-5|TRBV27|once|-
TGTGCCAGCAGTCTCGTCCAAGAGACCCAGTACTTC
CASSLVQETQYF
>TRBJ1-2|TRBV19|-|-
TGTGCCAGTAGTATAGTAGGAGGGATTAACTATGGCTACACCTTC
CASSIVGGINYGYTF
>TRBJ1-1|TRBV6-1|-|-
TGTGCCAGCAGTGATATGGTGGCGGGAGCTTTCTTT
CASSDMVAGAFF
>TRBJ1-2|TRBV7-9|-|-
TGTGCCGACCGGGACCCCTGGGACTATGGCTACACCTTC
CADRDPWDYGYTF